Described below is a single T cell receptor beta chain sequence and its context. The data are from a study of cytomegalovirus exposure and HLA in healthy donors. PCR primers comprised 60 Vbeta and 13 Jbeta primers. Some clones are missing from TCRdb's copy, which holds only in-frame ones; the method was immunoSEQ multiplex PCR. The sample comprises approximately 160,000 clones, roughly 85% of which are singletons, and 9.7% rests with the top ten. The V and J ends lost 5 bases and 3 bases respectively, with 10 bases between them. CDR3 length: 13 amino acids. Germline V CDR1 and CDR2: SGHAT, FQNNGV. Material for sequencing was PBMCs. This clonotype was sampled from a man younger than 35 in good health and CMV-seropositive. The gene calls are TRBV11-2 and TRBJ1-1; weak D call: TRBD1 (6 bases). The CDR3 reads CASSQTGYTEAFF. CDR3 nucleotides: TGTGCCAGCAGCCAGACAGGTTACACTGAAGCTTTCTTT.